A selection of T cell receptor beta chains follows, all from one sample in a study of Tregs in tolerant kidney transplant recipients. The assay was immunoSEQ multiplex PCR, and TCRdb's table has in-frame clones only and misses some. This sample has about 110,000 clones; 90% occur once, and the top ten carry nearly 0.35%. The material sequenced was CD4+ T cells from blood, taken before the transplant. The source is a human donor who received a combined kidney and bone marrow transplant. Both conserved end residues are part of each CDR3. The order of the fields is clone size, J gene, D gene, V gene, CDR3 protein, CDR3 DNA. The D gene is left open where the match is weak. A row's size may be missing; if present it is once, few, many or a size class.

- TRBJ2-4 - TRBV21-1 CASSKRGKDRAKNIQYF TGTGCCAGCAGCAAACGAGGAAAGGACAGGGCCAAAAACATTCAGTACTTC
- TRBJ2-7 - TRBV7-9 CASSLGMAAWYF TGTGCCAGCAGCTTAGGGATGGCGGCCTGGTACTTC
- TRBJ2-5 TRBD2 TRBV6-5 CASSGLGQETQYF TGTGCCAGCAGTGGACTAGGCCAAGAGACCCAGTACTTC
- TRBJ1-3 - TRBV10-3 CAISDSGIGNTIYF TGTGCCATCAGTGATTCCGGGATTGGAAACACCATATATTTT
- TRBJ2-1 - TRBV9 CASSPLNNEQFF TGTGCCAGCAGCCCCCTTAACAATGAGCAGTTCTTC
- TRBJ2-7 - TRBV6-1 CASKQDPYYEQYF TGTGCCAGCAAACAGGACCCTTACTACGAGCAGTACTTC
- TRBJ1-2 - TRBV6-1 CASSERRGVRGYTF TGTGCCAGCAGTGAACGCCGGGGTGTCCGTGGCTACACCTTC
- TRBJ2-3 TRBD2 TRBV5-1 CATGTSGGGTDTQYF TGCGCCACCGGGACTAGCGGGGGAGGCACAGATACGCAGTATTTT
- TRBJ2-7 TRBD1 TRBV28 CASLKAGGAYEQYF TGTGCCAGCTTAAAAGCAGGGGGCGCGTACGAGCAGTACTTC
- TRBJ2-5 TRBD2 TRBV4-1 CASSQSIAGGQETQYF TGCGCCAGCAGCCAATCCATAGCGGGGGGGCAAGAGACCCAGTACTTC
once TRBJ2-1 - TRBV14 CASSPWTTYNEQFF TGTGCCAGCAGCCCTTGGACTACTTACAATGAGCAGTTCTTC
- TRBJ1-5 TRBD1 TRBV4-1 CASSRGDRENQPQHF TGCGCCAGCAGCCGAGGGGACAGGGAGAATCAGCCCCAGCATTTT
- TRBJ2-3 TRBD2 TRBV4-3 CASSRALAGGPTDTQYF TGCGCCAGCAGCCGCGCGTTAGCGGGAGGGCCTACAGATACGCAGTATTTT
- TRBJ2-7 TRBD2 TRBV5-1 CASSFGTRYGEQYF TGCGCCAGCAGCTTCGGGACTAGATACGGGGAGCAGTACTTC
- TRBJ1-2 TRBD1 TRBV6-1 CASTEKGQTSYTF TGTGCCAGCACAGAAAAGGGACAGACATCCTACACCTTC
- TRBJ1-4 - TRBV5-8 CASSLGRQEPNEKLFF TGTGCCAGCAGCTTGGGGCGACAGGAACCTAATGAAAAACTGTTTTTT
- TRBJ2-3 - TRBV18 CASSPLAGDTPQYF TGTGCCAGCTCACCACTCGCGGGGGACACCCCGCAGTATTTT
- TRBJ2-2 - TRBV10-2 CASAVTAPGELFF TGCGCCAGCGCGGTGACAGCGCCCGGGGAGCTGTTTTTT
- TRBJ1-1 - TRBV7-9 CASSLDMWNTEAFF TGTGCCAGCAGCTTAGACATGTGGAACACTGAAGCTTTCTTT
- TRBJ1-5 - TRBV27 CASRVITAGGNQPQHF TGTGCCAGCAGGGTCATAACGGCGGGAGGCAATCAGCCCCAGCATTTT
- TRBJ1-1 - TRBV7-2 CASSVQENTEAFF TGTGCCAGCAGCGTCCAGGAGAACACTGAAGCTTTCTTT
- TRBJ2-7 - TRBV6-1 CASRIAAVPDEQYF TGTGCCAGCAGAATTGCTGCGGTCCCGGACGAGCAGTACTTC
- TRBJ1-1 - TRBV11-2 CASSRGSANTEAFF TGTGCCAGCAGCCGCGGGTCCGCGAACACTGAAGCTTTCTTT
- TRBJ2-3 TRBD2 TRBV29-1 CSVTGTSGRTDTQYF TGCAGCGTTACCGGGACTAGCGGGAGAACAGATACGCAGTATTTT
- TRBJ2-7 - TRBV5-1 CASSFFQGSPYEQYF TGCGCCAGCAGCTTCTTCCAGGGGTCCCCCTACGAGCAGTACTTC
- TRBJ2-5 TRBD1 TRBV10-3 CAISGDRAYQETQYF TGTGCCATCAGTGGGGACAGGGCCTACCAAGAGACCCAGTACTTC
- TRBJ1-1 TRBD1 TRBV29-1 CSVDRGRTEAFF TGCAGCGTTGATAGGGGGCGTACTGAAGCTTTCTTT
few TRBJ1-4 - TRBV19 CASSIAGRDEKLFF TGTGCCAGTAGTATAGCGGGCAGGGATGAAAAACTGTTTTTT